A selection of T cell receptor beta chains follows, all from one sample in a study of blood T cell repertoires in COVID-19. The protocol was immunoSEQ multiplex PCR, while the TCRdb copy is restricted to in-frame clones and leaves out a portion. In the table there are 180,000 or so clones, around 82% of which are singletons. What was sequenced was peripheral blood. The receptors here all came from a human donor with acute or convalescent COVID-19. The donor label of this sample is uncertain. Each CDR3 is given with its conserved first and last residue. Fields, in order: CDR3 length, clone size, D gene, J gene, V gene, CDR3 DNA, CDR3 protein. D genes are given only for firm matches. Not every row has a clone size; where given, it reads once, few, many or a size class.

>15|NA|NA|TRBJ2-3|TRBV18
TGTGCCAGCTCGCCCAGGGGATTTGACACAGATACGCAGTATTTT
CASSPRGFDTDTQYF
>15|NA|TRBD1|TRBJ1-2|TRBV3-1/TRBV3-2
TGTGCCAGCAGCCAAGACCGGGACAGACCTTATGGCTACACCTTC
CASSQDRDRPYGYTF
>13|few|NA|TRBJ2-3|TRBV6-4
TGTGCCAGCAGTGCTAGTAGTGCAGATACGCAGTATTTT
CASSASSADTQYF
>17|NA|TRBD1|TRBJ1-1|TRBV6-6
TGTGCCAGCAGTCAGCCACCTTACAGGGGGCAGGGCACTGAAGCTTTCTTT
CASSQPPYRGQGTEAFF
>15|NA|TRBD1|TRBJ1-5|TRBV3-1/TRBV3-2
TGTGCCAGCAGCCAAGGGACAGGGTCGGATCAGCCCCAGCATTTT
CASSQGTGSDQPQHF
>15|NA|NA|TRBJ1-4|TRBV9
TGTGCCAGCAGCGTAGCAGGCGGGTCTAATGAAAAACTGTTTTTT
CASSVAGGSNEKLFF
>11|NA|TRBD1|TRBJ2-1|TRBV29-1
TGCAGCGTTGAAAACAGGGGGTGGCAGTTCTTC
CSVENRGWQFF
>14|NA|NA|TRBJ2-5|TRBV19
TGTGCCAGTAGTAATGGGGCTGGGGTAGAGACCCAGTACTTC
CASSNGAGVETQYF
>14|NA|NA|TRBJ2-5|TRBV18
TGTGCCAGCTCACCGCGGGCCCTACAAGAGACCCAGTACTTC
CASSPRALQETQYF
>13|NA|TRBD1|TRBJ2-7|TRBV19
TGTGCCAGTAGTGGGACAGGGAGAGGGGAGCAGTACTTC
CASSGTGRGEQYF
>17|once|TRBD1|TRBJ2-1|TRBV5-1
TGCGCCAGCAGCCAGCACTCCGGGACAGGTTCTTGGTATGAGCAGTTCTTC
CASSQHSGTGSWYEQFF
>14|NA|TRBD1|TRBJ1-5|TRBV19
TGTGCCAGTAGTCCTGGGACAGATCCTTGGCCCCAGCATTTT
CASSPGTDPWPQHF
>11|NA|NA|TRBJ2-3|TRBV30
TGTGCCTGGAGTCCACAAGATACGCAGTATTTT
CAWSPQDTQYF
>14|NA|TRBD1|TRBJ2-7|TRBV6-5
TGTGCCAGCAGTTACCGGGGCAGGGGGAGCGAGCAGTACTTC
CASSYRGRGSEQYF
>15|NA|TRBD1|TRBJ1-1|TRBV7-8
TGTGCCAGCAGCAAGGGGACAGGAAAGAACACTGAAGCTTTCTTT
CASSKGTGKNTEAFF
>14|NA|NA|TRBJ2-7|TRBV19
TGTGCCAGTAGTCCAACGACAGCGAGCTACGAGCAGTACTTC
CASSPTTASYEQYF
>15|NA|NA|TRBJ2-5|TRBV6-5
TGTGCCAGCAGTTACTCATCAGGGATACAAGAGACCCAGTACTTC
CASSYSSGIQETQYF
>13|NA|TRBD1|TRBJ1-2|TRBV5-1
TGCGCCAGCAGAGAACCACCGGGACAGGGAAACACCTTC
CASREPPGQGNTF
>14|once|NA|TRBJ1-1|TRBV7-9
TGTGCCAGCAGCCCTTTTTACGACAGGCCTGAAGCTTTCTTT
CASSPFYDRPEAFF
>18|NA|TRBD2|TRBJ2-3|TRBV5-4
TGTGCCAGCAGCTTGAGGACTAGCGGGAGGGCCGGGGCAGATACGCAGTATTTT
CASSLRTSGRAGADTQYF
>15|NA|TRBD2|TRBJ2-3|TRBV6-5
TGTGCCAGCAGCTGGACTAGCGGGGATACAGATACGCAGTATTTT
CASSWTSGDTDTQYF
>16|NA|TRBD1|TRBJ2-5|TRBV18
TGTGCCAGCTCACCCCGACAGGGGGCGGCCCAAGAGACCCAGTACTTC
CASSPRQGAAQETQYF
>15|NA|NA|TRBJ2-7|TRBV28
TGTGCCAGCAGTTTCAGTGCCAGGGCTCTCTCCGAGCAGTACTTC
CASSFSARALSEQYF
>15|NA|TRBD1|TRBJ1-3|TRBV6-5
TGTGCCAGCAGTTACAGGGGGCCGGACGGAAACACCATATATTTT
CASSYRGPDGNTIYF
>16|NA|NA|TRBJ2-7|TRBV14
TGTGCCAGCAGCCAATTCTACGCAGGTTTGTCCTACGAGCAGTACTTC
CASSQFYAGLSYEQYF
>12|NA|NA|TRBJ2-1|TRBV19
TGTGCCAGTAGTATTCAGGGGATGCAACAGTTCTTC
CASSIQGMQQFF
>13|once|NA|TRBJ2-3|TRBV7-9
TGTGCCAGCAGCTTAGGGACAGCGGATACGCAGTATTTT
CASSLGTADTQYF
>13|NA|NA|TRBJ2-2|TRBV12-3/TRBV12-4
TGTGCCAGCAGTGGGAGGGGGACCGGGGAGCTGTTTTTT
CASSGRGTGELFF
>14|NA|NA|TRBJ2-7|TRBV5-1
TGCGCCAGCAGCTTTAACGGGAATTTCGACGAGCAGTACTTC
CASSFNGNFDEQYF
>15|NA|NA|TRBJ1-1|TRBV11-2
TGTGCCAGCAGCTTGGAAAGCGGCGACAACACTGAAGCTTTCTTT
CASSLESGDNTEAFF
>15|NA|NA|TRBJ2-3|TRBV7-2
TGTGCCAGCAGTATGGGAAGCGGCCTGACAGATACGCAGTATTTT
CASSMGSGLTDTQYF
>22|NA|TRBD1|TRBJ1-2|TRBV3-1/TRBV3-2
TGTGCCAGCAGCCAAGATCGTCTAGGACTCCTTGTGGGGACAGCCTCCCTGCGGGGCTACACCTTC
CASSQDRLGLLVGTASLRGYTF
>12|NA|NA|TRBJ1-1|TRBV6-5
TGTGCCAGCTCCGGCGGGGACACTGAAGCTTTCTTT
CASSGGDTEAFF
>18|NA|TRBD1|TRBJ1-5|TRBV19
TGTGCCAGTAATCCCCGGGCAGGGGGCGGTTATAGCAATCAGCCCCAGCATTTT
CASNPRAGGGYSNQPQHF
>13|NA|TRBD1|TRBJ1-5|TRBV2
TGTGCCAGCAGCCGGGACAGCCAGCAGCCCCAGCATTTT
CASSRDSQQPQHF
>13|NA|NA|TRBJ2-5|TRBV7-2
TGTGCCAGCAGCTTAGGGGGCCTCGAGACCCAGTACTTC
CASSLGGLETQYF
>15|NA|NA|TRBJ2-5|TRBV18
TGTGCCAGCTCACCAAGGAGACAGCCGCAAGAGACCCAGTACTTC
CASSPRRQPQETQYF
>13|NA|NA|TRBJ2-7|TRBV2
TGTGCCAGCAGTGGGCAGGGTCTGCAAGAGCAGTACTTC
CASSGQGLQEQYF
>16|NA|NA|TRBJ1-5|TRBV19
TGTGCCAGTAGTATGAACCGTATAGGAGGTGATCAGCCCCAGCATTTT
CASSMNRIGGDQPQHF
>15|NA|NA|TRBJ1-1|TRBV18
TGTGCCAGCTCACCACGGCGGGAACTGAACACTGAAGCTTTCTTT
CASSPRRELNTEAFF
>14|NA|TRBD1|TRBJ2-1|TRBV6-5
TGTGCCAGCAGGGGGACAGGGGGCTACAATGAGCAGTTCTTC
CASRGTGGYNEQFF
>15|NA|NA|TRBJ1-4|TRBV19
TGTGCCAGTAAACCCTACGTTTCAACTAATGAAAAACTGTTTTTT
CASKPYVSTNEKLFF